The entry that follows covers one T cell receptor beta chain sequence. This CDR3 comprises 16 residues. Germline lookup yields CDR1 SGHTA and CDR2 FQGNSA. V was shortened by 1 base and J by 0 bases, with 9 bases between the two germline ends. The data were obtained in a study of shared clonotypes between healthy human individuals. About the research overall: Plates per donor: three CD4 naive, three CD4 memory, two CD8 naive, one CD8 memory.

Deep-level settings were used for running the assay. Method: immunoSEQ multiplex PCR; TCRdb's copy keeps in-frame clones and lacks some. The sample shows around 2.5 million clones, 80% to 95% of them seen only once. A split of CD4+ cells into CD45RA+ naive and CD45RA-negative memory subsets was performed. Sample: naive CD4+ T cells from PBMCs. Subset: CD45RA+ positively selected. The TCR comes from a man between 18 and 35 years old in good health. Some clones in this sample may be carry-over from other donors' samples. The J gene is TRBJ2-2, the V gene TRBV7-2; D possibly corresponds to TRBD1 (5 bases). CDR3 in DNA: TGTGCCAGCAGCTTAGGACAGATAGCGAACACCGGGGAGCTGTTTTTT. Encoded protein: CASSLGQIANTGELFF. Combining the CDR3 with reference TRBV7-2 and TRBJ2-2 gives the whole variable domain GAGVSQSPSNKVTEKGKDVELRCDPISGHTALYWYRQSLGQGLEFLIYFQGNSAPDKSGLPSDRFSAERTGGSVSTLTIQRTQQEDSAVYLCASSLGQIANTGELFFGEGSRLTVL.